The 23 T cell receptor beta chains below were found in one sample sequenced in a study of blood T cell repertoires in COVID-19. TCRdb's table, derived via immunoSEQ multiplex PCR, lists solely in-frame clones and lacks some. The sample has about 23,000 clones, more than 75% seen once; the top ten hold about 18%. The sample comprised peripheral blood. The receptors were sampled from a woman aged 80 or older with acute or convalescent COVID-19.

This chain joins TRBV12-1 and TRBJ2-1; the DNA was not used to check the table's D call, TRBD2. TRBV12-1 is a known pseudogene. The CDR3 has 21 residues. For the CDR3, the DNA is TGTGCCAGCAGCCCCAAACCGGGACTAGCGGGAGGGCCGATCTCCTACAATGAGCAGTTCTTC. It codes for CASSPKPGLAGGPISYNEQFF.

The chain couples TRBV18 to TRBJ1-1, with D possibly being TRBD1 (5 bases). Per germline, CDR1 KGHSH and CDR2 LQKENI. The V end lost 3 bases, the J end lost 1 base, and 18 bases lay between the germline ends. This CDR3 spans 17 amino acids. The DNA for the CDR3 is TGTGCCAGCTCACCCCGTGGCCAAGGGGCAGGGAACACTGAAGCTTTCTTT. Amino acids: CASSPRGQGAGNTEAFF.

The genes are TRBV7-2 and TRBJ1-5; maybe TRBD1 (6 bases). Germline loops: CDR1 SGHTA, CDR2 FQGNSA. This CDR3 is 17 amino acids long. The V end was cut by 2 bases, the J end by 6 bases, with 20 bases between. CDR3 coding DNA: TGTGCCAGCAGCTTATTCGGGGGGCTTAGTTTGCCTCAGCCCCAGCATTTT. Its translation is CASSLFGGLSLPQPQHF.

The chain uses TRBV18 and TRBJ2-3; 7 bases map to TRBD2. CDR1 is KGHSH, CDR2 LQKENI, per germline. With V trimmed by 2 bases and J by 2 bases, 10 bases remained unmatched. The CDR3 runs 17 residues. The CDR3 loop is CASSPATAAGHTDTQYF. For the CDR3, the DNA is TGTGCCAGCTCACCAGCCACGGCAGCGGGGCACACAGATACGCAGTATTTT.

The V gene is TRBV30, the J gene TRBJ1-6; D is unresolved. The CDR3 is made up of 13 amino acids. Deletions cut 4 bases from V and 11 bases from J, with 15 bases between. Germline assignment: CDR1 GTSNPN and CDR2 SVGIG (reference sequence). The CDR3: CAWISTGWPPLHF. DNA for the CDR3: TGTGCCTGGATAAGCACGGGTTGGCCACCCCTCCACTTT.

This clone was counted a single time. The rearrangement uses TRBV5-1 and TRBJ1-2, with 12 nucleotides matching TRBD1. This CDR3 region has 17 residues. The germline CDR1 and CDR2 sequences are SGHRS and YFSETQ. V shed 3 bases, J shed 3 bases, and the junction held 9 bases outside the gene matches. The CDR3 nucleotides are TGCGCCAGCAGCTCCTACGGGACAGGGGGCGAGGACTATGGCTACACCTTC. Translating it yields CASSSYGTGGEDYGYTF.

J is TRBJ2-3 and V is TRBV5-1, with 8 bases aligning to TRBD2. J gave up 2 bases and V 4 bases, and 12 bases lay outside the gene matches. CDR3 length equals 17 residues. From germline, CDR1 is SGHRS and CDR2 YFSETQ. The CDR3 loop is CASSRSGSGTTTDTQYF. Written as DNA, the CDR3 is TGCGCCAGCAGCCGATCGGGTAGCGGGACCACCACAGATACGCAGTATTTT.

The rearrangement joins TRBV27 to TRBJ1-5, with a weak D call TRBD1 (5 bases). Per the germline V gene, CDR1 is MNHEY and CDR2 is SMNVEV (reference sequence). V was shortened by 3 bases and J by 4 bases, with 13 bases between the two germline ends. The CDR3 extends over 15 amino acids. The CDR3 sequence: CASSFGRARNQPQHF. The CDR3 DNA sequence: TGTGCCAGCAGTTTTGGCAGGGCACGTAATCAGCCCCAGCATTTT.

The chain carries TRBV6-2 or TRBV6-3 and TRBJ2-3; 10 bases are shared with TRBD2. The V gene end was trimmed by 6 bases and the J gene end by 2 bases; junction bases not matched to a gene: 11. This CDR3 has 17 residues. Germline V gene sequence: CDR1 MNHEY, CDR2 SVGEGT. The CDR3 here is CASSSGNLAGATDTQYF. CDR3 in DNA: TGTGCCAGCAGCTCGGGGAACCTAGCGGGGGCCACAGATACGCAGTATTTT.

The chain recombines TRBV14 with TRBJ1-1; D call uncertain. Trimming left V 1 base short and J 6 bases short, with 15 bases between. The CDR3 is made up of 15 amino acids. Per the germline V gene, CDR1 is SGHDN and CDR2 is FVKESK. The CDR3 protein is CASSQAVIAAAEAFF. The CDR3 nucleotides read TGTGCCAGCAGCCAAGCCGTGATAGCAGCGGCTGAAGCTTTCTTT. Together with reference TRBV14 and TRBJ1-1, the CDR3 gives the full variable domain: EAGVTQFPSHSVIEKGQTVTLRCDPISGHDNLYWYRRVMGKEIKFLLHFVKESKQDESGMPNNRFLAERTGGTYSTLKVQPAELEDSGVYFCASSQAVIAAAEAFFGQGTRLTVV.

The chain couples TRBV2 to TRBJ1-1; D perhaps matches TRBD1 (5 bases). The CDR3 sequence is 12 residues long. Trimming pared 8 bases from V and 5 bases from J, leaving 12 bases between. CDR1 and CDR2 from the germline V gene are SNHLY and FYNNEI. The CDR3 here is CASGGARTEAFF. In DNA form, the CDR3 reads TGTGCCAGCGGCGGGGCGCGGACTGAAGCTTTCTTT. The full variable domain, with the rest looked up from reference TRBV2 and TRBJ1-1, is EPEVTQTPSHQVTQMGQEVILRCVPISNHLYFYWYRQILGQKVEFLVSFYNNEISEKSEIFDDQFSVERPDGSNFTLKIRSTKLEDSAMYFCASGGARTEAFFGQGTRLTVV.

This chain uses TRBV7-7 with TRBJ2-5, with D uncertain. V lost 1 base and J 2 bases, leaving 8 bases between the germline ends. Germline V gene sequence: CDR1 SSHAT, CDR2 FNYEAQ (reference sequence). The CDR3 totals 14 residues. This CDR3 reads CASSLVMAQETQYF. CDR3 sequence (DNA): TGTGCCAGCAGCTTAGTGATGGCACAAGAGACCCAGTACTTC.

The gene calls are TRBV11-2 and TRBJ2-1; D gene unclear. Germline V gene sequence: CDR1 SGHAT, CDR2 FQNNGV. Trimming took 1 base from V and 4 from J, leaving 5 bases between them. This CDR3 has 13 residues. The DNA of the CDR3 is TGTGCCAGCAGCTTAGCCGTATACAATGAGCAGTTCTTC. Its protein product is CASSLAVYNEQFF.

The rearrangement uses TRBV30 and TRBJ1-6, with a weak D call TRBD1 (5 bases). The CDR3 runs to 16 residues. Germline V gives CDR1 GTSNPN, CDR2 SVGIG (reference sequence). V was clipped by 4 bases and J by 8 bases, with 21 bases between them. The CDR3 protein is CAWTPEWGRGDSPLHF. Here the CDR3 DNA reads TGTGCCTGGACCCCGGAATGGGGGAGGGGAGATTCACCCCTCCACTTT.

This chain uses TRBV5-1 with TRBJ1-2, with 8 bases that match TRBD1. The CDR3 is 15 amino acids. The junction had 2 bases not matched to a gene; V was cut back by 0 bases and J by 1 base. In germline, CDR1 is SGHRS, CDR2 YFSETQ. The CDR3 DNA reads TGCGCCAGCAGCTTGGGACAGGGGAGTAACTATGGCTACACCTTC. It is translated as CASSLGQGSNYGYTF.

The chain has TRBV7-2 and TRBJ2-5, with 8 bases identical to TRBD2. The CDR3 spans 15 residues. Germline CDR1 SGHTA, CDR2 FQGNSA. V lost 4 bases, J lost 1 base, and 5 bases stayed unmatched. CDR3 sequence (DNA): TGTGCCAGCAGCTCTAGGACTAGCCTCCAAGAGACCCAGTACTTC. Translating it yields CASSSRTSLQETQYF.

CDR3: CASSNTGSLVMTF. The CDR3 nucleotides read TGTGCCAGCAGCAACACGGGGAGTTTGGTTATGACCTTC. This chain uses TRBV11-2 with TRBJ1-2, with unresolved D. From germline, CDR1 is SGHAT and CDR2 FQNNGV. Trimming pared 5 bases from V and 14 bases from J, leaving 21 bases between. CDR3 length: 13 residues.

This CDR3 reads CASKAVATYEQYF. CDR3 DNA: TGTGCCAGCAAGGCCGTAGCCACCTACGAGCAGTACTTC. V usage is TRBV25-1 and J usage is TRBJ2-7; D remains unclear. The CDR3 runs 13 residues. CDR1 and CDR2 from the germline V gene are MGHDK and SYGVNS. Trimming left V 7 bases short and J 2 bases short, with 12 bases between.

The chain employs TRBV15 and TRBJ1-2; TRBD1 matches at 8 bases. The CDR3 covers 15 residues. Trimming cost V 3 bases and J 4 bases; bases outside gene matches: 7. Germline CDR1 and CDR2: LNHNV and YYDKDF (reference sequence). The CDR3 DNA is TGTGCCACCAGCAGGGTCGGACAGGGCCTCTATGGCTACACCTTC. It encodes CATSRVGQGLYGYTF.

The chain has TRBV4-1 and TRBJ2-2; 13 bases are shared with TRBD2. The CDR3 runs 19 residues. Losses at the gene ends were 2 bases for V and 7 bases for J; bases not matched to a gene: 13. From germline, CDR1 is MGHRA and CDR2 YSYEKL. CDR3 protein: CASSQPPSRTSGSNGELFF. CDR3 nucleotide sequence: TGCGCCAGCAGCCAACCGCCAAGCCGGACTAGCGGGAGTAACGGGGAGCTGTTTTTT.

The rearrangement uses TRBV7-8 and TRBJ1-1; D is ambiguous. Germline V gene lookup returns CDR1 SGHVS and CDR2 FQNEAQ. The CDR3 loop spans 14 amino acids. V lost 3 bases, J lost 4 bases, and 12 bases lay in between. The CDR3 loop is CASSFQERGTEAFF. The CDR3 coding sequence is TGTGCCAGCAGCTTTCAAGAGCGGGGCACTGAAGCTTTCTTT.

The genes are TRBV12-3 or TRBV12-4 and TRBJ1-2; D is uncertain. Trimming pared 4 bases from V and 6 bases from J, leaving 9 bases between. The CDR3 has 12 amino acids. CDR3 sequence reads: CASSSSLHGYTF. For the CDR3, the DNA is TGTGCCAGCAGTTCCAGTCTCCATGGCTACACCTTC.

The DNA for the CDR3 is TGTGCCAGCAGCTTAGATCGACTAGCGGGGGGGGATACGCAGTATTTT. It translates to CASSLDRLAGGDTQYF. The genes are TRBV7-8 and TRBJ2-3; 14 positions agree with TRBD2. Germline CDR1 is SGHVS and CDR2 is FQNEAQ. V trimming: 1 base; J trimming: 6 bases; junction bases outside the gene matches: 3. The CDR3 totals 16 residues. Filled out from reference TRBV7-8 and TRBJ2-3, the complete variable domain reads GAGVSQSPRYKVAKRGQDVALRCDPISGHVSLFWYQQALGQGPEFLTYFQNEAQLDKSGLPSDRFFAERPEGSVSTLKIQRTQQEDSAVYLCASSLDRLAGGDTQYFGPGTRLTVL.